One sample yielded the 13 T cell receptor beta chains listed below, sequenced in a study of blood T cell repertoires in COVID-19. This table comes from immunoSEQ multiplex PCR, and its TCRdb copy is limited to in-frame clones, with some not included. Here the sample spans 250,000 or so clones, 86% being singletons. The source material was PBMCs or T cells enriched from blood (not recorded which). The receptors here all came from a woman under 30 who had recovered from COVID-19.

This clone showed up many times. The rearrangement joins TRBV28 to TRBJ1-2; D is perhaps TRBD1 (5 bases). Trimming stripped 8 bases from V and 7 bases from J, with 23 bases between. Germline CDR1 MDHEN, CDR2 SYDVKM. The CDR3 runs 15 residues. In DNA, the CDR3 is TGTGCCAGCCAATTACCGGGGGGATTGTTAAGTGGCTACACCTTC. Translating gives CASQLPGGLLSGYTF.

This chain joins TRBV7-9 and TRBJ1-1; a weak D match, TRBD1 (6 bases). This CDR3 contains 14 residues. The germline V gene encodes CDR1 SEHNR and CDR2 FQNEAQ (reference sequence). V lost 3 bases and J lost 5, with 13 bases in between. For the CDR3, the DNA is TGTGCCAGCAGCTTCGGGGGGCCGGGGACTGAAGCTTTCTTT. It codes for CASSFGGPGTEAFF.

The chain uses TRBV11-3 and TRBJ2-5; perhaps TRBD2 as D (5 bases). The CDR3 has 16 residues. The V gene lost 1 base and the J gene lost 5 bases, with 17 bases spanning the gap. Germline assignment: CDR1 SGHNT and CDR2 YENEEA. The CDR3: CASSLGTLYVGETQYF. CDR3 in DNA: TGTGCCAGCAGCTTAGGGACTCTCTACGTCGGGGAGACCCAGTACTTC.

CDR3 in amino acids: CASSYNGQAGAEAFF. CDR3 DNA sequence: TGTGCCAGCTCATATAACGGACAGGCGGGCGCTGAAGCTTTCTTT. The chain combines TRBV18 with TRBJ1-1, with TRBD1 identical over 7 bases. This CDR3 region has 15 residues. With 5 bases clipped from V and 6 bases from J, the junction kept 12 bases outside the gene matches. Germline CDR1 reads KGHSH; CDR2 reads LQKENI.

V usage is TRBV7-2 and J usage is TRBJ2-5, with D possibly TRBD2 on 6 matching bases. V shed 5 bases and J shed 4 bases, with 14 bases lying between them. The CDR3 contains 14 residues. Germline V gene data show CDR1 as SGHTA and CDR2 as FQGNSA. CDR3 bases: TGTGCCAGCAGCCAGTACGGACTACCAGAGACCCAGTACTTC. It codes for CASSQYGLPETQYF.

This chain links TRBV19 with TRBJ1-2; tentative D call: TRBD1 (5 bases). This CDR3 is 15 amino acids long. The germline V gene encodes CDR1 LNHDA and CDR2 SQIVND (reference sequence). V was shortened by 5 bases and J by 6 bases, with 19 bases between the two germline ends. The CDR3 DNA is TGTGCCAGTAGTCCCGCCGGGGGGGGGATTCATGGCTACACCTTC. Its translation is CASSPAGGGIHGYTF.

The V gene is TRBV7-9, the J gene TRBJ1-4, with D hard to call. This CDR3 comprises 15 residues. Germline V lookup: CDR1 SEHNR, CDR2 FQNEAQ (reference sequence). Trimming took off 2 bases at V and 0 bases at J, with 7 bases between the two ends. CDR3 residues: CASSLIATTNEKLFF. CDR3 nucleotide sequence: TGTGCCAGCAGCTTAATTGCGACAACTAATGAAAAACTGTTTTTT. The full variable domain, in which reference TRBV7-9 and TRBJ1-4 provide the parts outside the CDR3, is DTGVSQNPRHKITKRGQNVTFRCDPISEHNRLYWYRQTLGQGPEFLTYFQNEAQLEKSRLLSDRFSAERPKGSFSTLEIQRTEQGDSAMYLCASSLIATTNEKLFFGSGTQLSVL.

The V gene is TRBV5-6, the J gene TRBJ1-2; TRBD1 agrees at 9 bases. The CDR3 runs to 14 residues. CDR1 and CDR2 from the germline V gene are SGHDT and YYEEEE. The V segment lost 2 bases and the J segment 5 bases; nucleotides outside the gene matches: 4. This chain's CDR3 is CASSFGTGMYGYTF. The CDR3 DNA reads as TGTGCCAGCAGCTTCGGGACAGGGATGTATGGCTACACCTTC.

CDR3 nucleotide sequence: TGTGCCAGCAGCCAAGATGTACAGGCGATAGATGAAAAACTGTTTTTT. This gives the protein CASSQDVQAIDEKLFF. This sequence joins TRBV3-1 (or the pseudogene TRBV3-2) and TRBJ1-4, with D perhaps TRBD1 (5 bases). Deletions cut 0 bases from V and 6 bases from J, with 14 bases between. This CDR3 comprises 16 residues. Germline CDR1 LGHDT, CDR2 YNNKEL (reference sequence).

CDR3 sequence: CATSEPGSEEAFF. The CDR3 coding sequence is TGTGCCACCAGTGAGCCGGGGTCGGAAGAAGCTTTCTTT. This sequence joins TRBV24-1 and TRBJ1-1, with D unresolved. V gave up 4 bases and J gave up 8 bases, with 13 bases separating them. CDR1 is KGHDR and CDR2 is SFDVKD in the germline V gene. The CDR3 sequence is 13 residues long.

The chain couples TRBV3-1 (or the pseudogene TRBV3-2) to TRBJ1-1; perhaps TRBD1 as D (5 bases). The CDR3 is made up of 15 amino acids. Germline V gene data show CDR1 as LGHDT and CDR2 as YNNKEL (reference sequence). Trimming shortened V by 1 base and J by 4 bases, and 13 bases separated the two germline ends. CDR3 nucleotides: TGTGCCAGCAGCCAAGGTCCCGGGAGGGGCACTGAAGCTTTCTTT. This gives the protein CASSQGPGRGTEAFF.

This clone was observed a handful of times. This chain connects TRBV19 to TRBJ1-5; tentatively, D is TRBD1 (5 bases). The CDR3 runs 16 residues. V lost 10 bases and J 0 bases, leaving 19 bases between the germline ends. CDR1 and CDR2 from the germline V gene are LNHDA and SQIVND (reference sequence). The DNA for the CDR3 is TGTGCCACGAGAGACAGTCACATTAATAGCAATCAGCCCCAGCATTTT. Translated, it gives CATRDSHINSNQPQHF.

The V and J genes are TRBV7-9 and TRBJ2-5; D possibly corresponds to TRBD1 (6 bases). Germline assignment: CDR1 SEHNR and CDR2 FQNEAQ (reference sequence). This CDR3 has 11 residues. V lost 5 bases, J lost 9 bases, and 10 bases lay in between. CDR3 in amino acids: CASSRTGPQYF. CDR3 nucleotides: TGTGCCAGCAGCCGAACAGGGCCCCAGTACTTC.